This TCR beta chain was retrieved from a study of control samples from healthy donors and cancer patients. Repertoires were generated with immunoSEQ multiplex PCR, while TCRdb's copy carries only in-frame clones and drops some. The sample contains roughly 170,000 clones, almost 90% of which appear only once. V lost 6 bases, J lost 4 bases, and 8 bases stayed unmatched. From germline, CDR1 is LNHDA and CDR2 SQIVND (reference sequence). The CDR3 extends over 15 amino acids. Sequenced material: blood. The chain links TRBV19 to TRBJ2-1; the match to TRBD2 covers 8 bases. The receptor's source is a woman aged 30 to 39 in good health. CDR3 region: CASSIGTRHYNEQFF. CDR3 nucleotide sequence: TGTGCCAGTAGCATCGGGACTAGGCATTACAATGAGCAGTTCTTC.